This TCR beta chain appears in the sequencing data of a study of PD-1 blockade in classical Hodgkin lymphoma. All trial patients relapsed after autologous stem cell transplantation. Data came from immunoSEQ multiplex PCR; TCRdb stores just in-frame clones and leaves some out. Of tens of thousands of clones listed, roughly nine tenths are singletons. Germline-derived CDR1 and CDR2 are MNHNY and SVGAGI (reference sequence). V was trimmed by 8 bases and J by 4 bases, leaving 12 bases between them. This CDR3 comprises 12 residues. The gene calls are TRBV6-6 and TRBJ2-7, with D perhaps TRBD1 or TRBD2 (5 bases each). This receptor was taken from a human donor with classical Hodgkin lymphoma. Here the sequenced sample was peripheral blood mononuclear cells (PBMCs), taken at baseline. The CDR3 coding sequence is TGTGCCAGCCGGGACCCCTCTTACGAGCAGTACTTC. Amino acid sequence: CASRDPSYEQYF.